The 26 T cell receptor beta chains listed next were all sequenced from one sample in a study of CD8 T cells in ankylosing spondylitis. TCRdb analysed the 5' RACE reads with MiXCR anew, one entry per CDR3 protein. The table lists 220,000 or so distinct CDR3 sequences, approximately 16% of them singletons. General study results and limits: What appeared characteristic of ankylosing spondylitis blood was a TCR beta motif of eight highly homologous variants.

Antigens of these TCRs are unknown. Sequences were obtained from blood, either unsorted or a sorted T cell fraction (not recorded which). These receptors all stem from a male donor with ankylosing spondylitis.

This clonotype occurred a few times. The rearrangement joins TRBV28 to TRBJ2-4, with D perhaps assigned TRBD1 or TRBD2 (5 bases each). The length of the CDR3 is 17 residues. The germline gives CDR1 MDHEN, CDR2 SYDVKM. Trimming shortened V by 2 bases and J by 0 bases, and 14 bases separated the two germline ends. The CDR3 loop is CASSLGAGDLAKNIQYF. In DNA, the CDR3 is TGTGCCAGCAGTTTAGGGGCCGGGGATTTAGCCAAAAACATTCAGTACTTC. The full variable domain, its missing parts supplied by reference TRBV28 and TRBJ2-4, is DVKVTQSSRYLVKRTGEKVFLECVQDMDHENMFWYRQDPGLGLRLIYFSYDVKMKEKGDIPEGYSVSREKKERFSLILESASTNQTSMYLCASSLGAGDLAKNIQYFGAGTRLSVL.

The chain joins TRBV11-1 to TRBJ2-2; D perhaps matches TRBD2 (6 bases). V was pared by 5 bases and J by 3 bases, with 22 bases between. The CDR3 contains 18 residues. Looked up from germline, CDR1 is SGHAT and CDR2 is FQDESV (reference sequence). CDR3 protein: CASSPWHSGVADTGELFF. CDR3 coding DNA: TGTGCCAGCAGCCCCTGGCATTCGGGGGTGGCGGACACCGGGGAGCTGTTTTTT.

This clonotype was picked up a small number of times. The rearrangement links TRBV27 to TRBJ2-1, with D perhaps TRBD2 (5 bases). The CDR3 is 13 amino acids. The germline V gene has CDR1 MNHEY and CDR2 SMNVEV (reference sequence). The germline V and J ends were trimmed by 0 bases and 6 bases, with 6 bases remaining between them. The chain's CDR3 is CASSLSDFNEQFF. In nucleotides, the CDR3 is TGTGCCAGCAGTTTATCGGACTTCAATGAGCAGTTCTTC.

This CDR3 is CASNAGTLAEAFF. The DNA for the CDR3 is TGTGCCAGCAATGCCGGGACCCTCGCTGAAGCTTTCTTT. The rearrangement uses TRBV12-3 or TRBV12-4 and TRBJ1-1; the D gene is possibly TRBD1 (5 bases). Trimming removed 7 bases from V and 6 bases from J, with 15 bases in between. The CDR3 totals 13 residues.

The sample holds a few counts of this clonotype. V and J are TRBV5-1 and TRBJ2-7, with 8 bases fitting TRBD1. The CDR3 extends over 14 amino acids. J lost 3 bases, V lost 0 bases, and 2 bases had no gene match. Germline CDR1 and CDR2: SGHRS and YFSETQ. CDR3 amino acids: CASSLVGQVYEQYF. The CDR3 coding sequence is TGCGCCAGCAGCTTGGTGGGACAGGTCTACGAGCAGTACTTC.

The chain recombines TRBV6-7 with TRBJ1-5; D remains ambiguous. TRBV6-7 is identified as an open reading frame with a role that is uncertain. Deletions cut 6 bases from V and 8 bases from J, with 11 bases between. CDR3 size: 12 residues. CDR3 DNA: TGTGCCAGCAGGACCACTCCTGAGCCCCAGCATTTT. Protein sequence: CASRTTPEPQHF.

This clonotype was detected once. J is TRBJ2-3 and V is TRBV7-3; no firm D call. V was trimmed by 2 bases and J by 0 bases, leaving 9 bases between them. Germline V gives CDR1 SGHTA, CDR2 FQGTGA. The CDR3 length is 15 residues. CDR3 nucleotide sequence: TGTGCCAGCAGCTTAGACTCAGACAGCACAGATACGCAGTATTTT. Translated, it gives CASSLDSDSTDTQYF.

This clonotype was seen once. The chain has TRBV7-9 and TRBJ2-7, with no clear D. V gave up 7 bases and J gave up 4 bases, with 17 bases separating them. There are 14 residues in the CDR3. Germline lookup yields CDR1 SEHNR and CDR2 FQNEAQ (reference sequence). This CDR3 reads CASTSTEFPYEQYF. The DNA of the CDR3 is TGTGCCAGCACCTCCACCGAGTTCCCTTACGAGCAGTACTTC.

This clonotype was seen more than once but under ten times. The chain links TRBV27 to TRBJ1-1; tentative D call: TRBD1 (6 bases). Trimming left V 0 bases short and J 1 base short, with 15 bases between. This CDR3 region has 17 residues. Looked up from germline, CDR1 is MNHEY and CDR2 is SMNVEV (reference sequence). CDR3 sequence: CASSLSLAGGQNTEAFF. DNA of the CDR3: TGTGCCAGCAGTTTATCGCTCGCGGGGGGGCAGAACACTGAAGCTTTCTTT.

The V call is TRBV6-5, the J call TRBJ2-1, with TRBD1 matching over 11 bases. Germline assignment: CDR1 MNHEY and CDR2 SVGAGI. Unmatched junction bases numbered 6, after V lost 4 bases and J lost 7 bases. This CDR3 is built from 15 residues. CDR3 region: CASSSSGTGGNEQFF. In nucleotides, the CDR3 is TGTGCCAGCAGTTCCTCCGGGACAGGGGGGAATGAGCAGTTCTTC.

The gene calls are TRBV7-6 and TRBJ1-5; D remains unclear. The germline CDR1 and CDR2 sequences are SGHVS and FNYEAQ. Trimming cost V 0 bases and J 0 bases, with 12 bases left between them. The length of the CDR3 is 17 residues. The DNA of the CDR3 is TGTGCCAGCAGCTTAGCAGTGCGTTCCAATAGCAATCAGCCCCAGCATTTT. This codes for CASSLAVRSNSNQPQHF.

This chain links TRBV14 with TRBJ1-3, with 9 bases lining up with TRBD1. This CDR3 is 19 amino acids long. Germline V gene sequence: CDR1 SGHDN, CDR2 FVKESK. The V segment lost 3 bases and the J segment 2 bases; nucleotides outside the gene matches: 14. CDR3 DNA sequence: TGTGCCAGCAGCCACGAAGGGACAGGGATATTTCTTGCTGGAAACACCATATATTTT. Translation gives CASSHEGTGIFLAGNTIYF.

The chain joins TRBV7-9 to TRBJ1-1; tentative D call: TRBD1 (6 bases). CDR3 length: 13 residues. V lost 11 bases and J lost 5, with 18 bases in between. Germline V gene data show CDR1 as SEHNR and CDR2 as FQNEAQ (reference sequence). The CDR3 DNA is TGTGCCGGCACGCGATGGGGGCAGACTGAAGCTTTCTTT. It codes for CAGTRWGQTEAFF.

This rearrangement joins TRBV6-4 to TRBJ1-2; D remains unclear. Germline CDR1 and CDR2: MRHNA and SNTAGT. The CDR3 loop spans 14 amino acids. V shed 5 bases and J shed 0 bases, with 10 bases lying between them. CDR3: CASSTPGTNYGYTF. Here the CDR3 DNA reads TGTGCCAGCAGTACTCCGGGAACTAACTATGGCTACACCTTC.

This rearrangement joins TRBV7-8 to TRBJ1-1; possible D gene TRBD1, 5 bases. This CDR3 spans 15 amino acids. The V and J ends lost 2 bases and 1 base respectively, with 11 bases between them. Looked up from germline, CDR1 is SGHVS and CDR2 is FQNEAQ. The CDR3 region has the DNA TGTGCCAGCAGCTTAAGGGGCACAGAGAACACTGAAGCTTTCTTT. It yields the protein CASSLRGTENTEAFF. The full variable domain, completed using reference TRBV7-8 and TRBJ1-1, is GAGVSQSPRYKVAKRGQDVALRCDPISGHVSLFWYQQALGQGPEFLTYFQNEAQLDKSGLPSDRFFAERPEGSVSTLKIQRTQQEDSAVYLCASSLRGTENTEAFFGQGTRLTVV.

This clonotype was detected a few times. The chain carries TRBV5-1 and TRBJ2-5; D unresolved. This CDR3 comprises 15 residues. Germline V lookup: CDR1 SGHRS, CDR2 YFSETQ. V was shortened by 0 bases and J by 3 bases, with 12 bases between the two germline ends. This CDR3 reads CASSLGGVPKETQYF. The CDR3 DNA sequence: TGCGCCAGCAGCTTGGGAGGCGTACCTAAAGAGACCCAGTACTTC. The whole variable domain, filled in from reference TRBV5-1 and TRBJ2-5, reads KAGVTQTPRYLIKTRGQQVTLSCSPISGHRSVSWYQQTPGQGLQFLFEYFSETQRNKGNFPGRFSGRQFSNSRSEMNVSTLELGDSALYLCASSLGGVPKETQYFGPGTRLLVL.

This clonotype was counted a few times. V usage is TRBV4-1 and J usage is TRBJ1-1; the D is unclear. With 3 bases removed from V and 4 bases from J, the gap between germline ends came to 15 bases. The CDR3 is 15 residues long. Germline V gene data show CDR1 as MGHRA and CDR2 as YSYEKL. This CDR3 reads CASSQTLPAGTEAFF. The CDR3 DNA follows: TGCGCCAGCAGCCAGACGCTCCCGGCTGGCACTGAAGCTTTCTTT.

This clonotype has only a few counts. This chain joins TRBV4-1 and TRBJ2-1, with a tentative D call TRBD2 (5 bases). The CDR3 consists of 15 residues. V lost 0 bases to trimming and J lost 8 bases, with 14 bases between them. The germline gives CDR1 MGHRA, CDR2 YSYEKL. DNA of the CDR3: TGCGCCAGCAGCCAAGAGGGGAGATCGAGCGATGAGCAGTTCTTC. The encoded protein is CASSQEGRSSDEQFF.

V usage is TRBV4-1 and J usage is TRBJ1-3; D gene unclear. V lost 0 bases and J 1 base, leaving 7 bases between the germline ends. The CDR3 has 15 amino acids. Germline V lookup: CDR1 MGHRA, CDR2 YSYEKL. Here the CDR3 reads CASSQDRSSGNTIYF. As DNA, the CDR3 is TGCGCCAGCAGCCAAGACCGATCTTCTGGAAACACCATATATTTT.

This clonotype has only a few counts. The chain links TRBV6-1 to TRBJ1-2, with D tentatively TRBD1 (5 bases). Trimming left V 6 bases short and J 8 bases short, with 16 bases between. The germline gives CDR1 MNHNS, CDR2 SASEGT. The CDR3 is made up of 13 amino acids. CDR3: CASSETVGDGYTF. CDR3 DNA sequence: TGTGCCAGCAGCGAGACTGTGGGGGACGGCTACACCTTC.

This clonotype was detected many times. The chain links TRBV25-1 to TRBJ2-3, with 13 bases aligning to TRBD2. CDR3 length: 16 amino acids. Trimming took 6 bases from V and 5 from J; bases not matched to a gene: 8. Germline CDR1 reads MGHDK; CDR2 reads SYGVNS. CDR3 protein: CASSSTSGGAKDTQYF. CDR3 bases: TGTGCCAGCAGCTCCACTAGCGGGGGGGCCAAAGATACGCAGTATTTT.

This clonotype was seen only a few times. This chain links TRBV15 with TRBJ2-7; D is possibly TRBD1 (7 bases). This CDR3 is built from 15 residues. Trimming pared 0 bases from V and 3 bases from J, leaving 12 bases between. Germline V CDR1 and CDR2: LNHNV, YYDKDF (reference sequence). The CDR3 coding sequence is TGTGCCACCAGCAGAGAGGGGGGACAGAGCTACGAGCAGTACTTC. The encoded protein is CATSREGGQSYEQYF.

This clonotype was seen more than once but under ten times. The chain uses TRBV7-9 and TRBJ1-1, with TRBD1 as a possible D gene (5 bases). V lost 5 bases, J lost 2 bases, and 15 bases lay in between. The germline V gene encodes CDR1 SEHNR and CDR2 FQNEAQ (reference sequence). This CDR3 comprises 15 residues. In DNA, the CDR3 is TGTGCCAGCAGCGCAAATCGGGGCCTAAACACTGAAGCTTTCTTT. Its translation is CASSANRGLNTEAFF.

Here the CDR3 reads CASSLLGGLYEQFF. Written as DNA, the CDR3 is TGTGCCAGCAGTTTATTGGGAGGGTTGTATGAGCAGTTCTTC. The chain uses TRBV27 and TRBJ2-1, with TRBD2 matching 7 bases. The CDR3 spans 14 residues. The trim removed 1 base at V and 8 bases at J, leaving 5 bases unmatched. Germline V CDR1 and CDR2: MNHEY, SMNVEV (reference sequence).

This CDR3 reads CASSQDWGQARYF. The CDR3 DNA sequence: TGCGCCAGCAGCCAAGATTGGGGACAGGCCCGGTACTTC. The rearrangement uses TRBV4-1 and TRBJ2-7; 8 nucleotides agree with TRBD1. CDR3 size: 13 residues. V shed 0 bases, J shed 12 bases, and the junction held 7 bases outside the gene matches. The germline CDR1 and CDR2 sequences are MGHRA and YSYEKL.

This clonotype was recorded at least ten times. The chain employs TRBV2 and TRBJ1-1, with 7 bases aligning to TRBD1. This CDR3 contains 14 residues. Per the germline V gene, CDR1 is SNHLY and CDR2 is FYNNEI. J lost 5 bases, V lost 8 bases, and 11 bases had no gene match. The CDR3 nucleotides are TGTGCCAGCCACCAGGGGGGGCGGAGAACTGAAGCTTTCTTT. Encoded protein: CASHQGGRRTEAFF.